This paragraph covers one T cell receptor (beta chain) sequence. The data were produced by immunoSEQ multiplex PCR, yet TCRdb's version contains in-frame clones alone and is incomplete. The profile shows 40,000 or so clones, roughly 90% of them singletons. These data are taken from a study of blood T cell repertoires in COVID-19. The TCR sequence derives from a human donor in a cohort sampled during active COVID-19. The sample comprised peripheral blood.

The CDR3 is CASSLGVLAGPSYEQYF. CDR3 DNA sequence: TGCGCCAGCAGCTTGGGTGTTCTAGCGGGGCCCTCCTACGAGCAGTACTTC. V is TRBV5-1 and J is TRBJ2-7; 9 bases fit TRBD2. Germline lookup yields CDR1 SGHRS and CDR2 YFSETQ. This CDR3 spans 17 amino acids. After removal of 0 bases from V and 0 bases from J, the junction contained 7 bases not matched to a gene.